This T cell receptor beta chain was captured by sequencing in a study of cytomegalovirus exposure and HLA in healthy donors. This clone occurred once. Amplification used 60 Vbeta primers and 13 Jbeta primers. Sequencing was performed with immunoSEQ multiplex PCR; in TCRdb, only in-frame clones are kept and a portion is missing. The data show under 100,000 clones, about 70% seen once. What was sequenced was PBMCs. The sequence derives from a human donor in good health.

CDR3 protein: CASSGTGYDTEAFF. The CDR3 DNA sequence: TGTGCCAGCAGTGGGACAGGGTATGACACTGAAGCTTTCTTT. The rearrangement uses TRBV6-1 and TRBJ1-1; TRBD1 agrees at 8 bases. Germline V gene lookup returns CDR1 MNHNS and CDR2 SASEGT. CDR3 length: 14 residues. The J segment lost 3 bases and the V segment lost 4 bases, leaving 4 bases of the junction unmatched.